This T cell receptor beta chain was sequenced in a study of T-cell reconstitution after alpha-beta-depleted transplantation in children. Overall study findings and caveats: The origin of alpha-beta T cells about two months after transplant was reportedly several hundred expanded graft clones. A year had passed since transplant, and T-cell counts and diversity by then came mostly from newly produced T cells.

Unique molecular identifiers were used in preparing the TCRbeta library. A single record per CDR3 protein comes from TCRdb applying MiXCR to the PCR reads. The table includes about 830,000 distinct CDR3 sequences, roughly 15% detected once. The V and J ends lost 0 bases and 3 bases, in that order; junction bases with no gene match: 6. Germline CDR1 and CDR2: SGDLS and YYNGEE. The CDR3 extends over 15 amino acids. This clonotype has a handful of counts. Its antigen is undetermined. The chain joins TRBV9 to TRBJ2-7; 7 positions match TRBD2. The source material was PBMCs, mostly from graft donor cells, sampled 360 days after TCRalphabeta/CD19-depleted stem cell transplant. This TCR derives from a male patient younger than 18 who had a stem cell transplant for acute lymphoblastic leukemia, so the T cells may come from the graft donor. The CDR3 DNA reads TGTGCCAGCAGCGTAGCGTCTAGCGGATTCTACGAGCAGTACTTC. Encoded protein: CASSVASSGFYEQYF. The full variable domain, rest sourced from reference TRBV9 and TRBJ2-7, is DSGVTQTPKHLITATGQRVTLRCSPRSGDLSVYWYQQSLDQGLQFLIQYYNGEERAKGNILERFSAQQFPDLHSELNLSSLELGDSALYFCASSVASSGFYEQYFGPGTRLTVT.